This T cell receptor (beta chain) is from a study of T cells in narcolepsy. The method was immunoSEQ multiplex PCR; TCRdb's version includes in-frame clones alone and lacks a portion of them. The sample has roughly 35,000 clones, approximately 86% seen once; the top ten hold roughly 1.6%. This CDR3 has 11 amino acids. With 4 bases removed from V and 6 bases from J, the gap between germline ends came to 7 bases. Germline loops: CDR1 SGHTA, CDR2 FQGNSA. This clonotype was sampled from a human donor with narcolepsy. The sequenced material came from CD45RA- memory CD4+ T cells from PBMCs. The J gene is TRBJ2-7, the V gene TRBV7-2; D gene unclear. The DNA for the CDR3 is TGTGCCAGCAGCTCCAAGACCGAGCAGTACTTC. Protein sequence: CASSSKTEQYF.